This T cell receptor beta chain was captured in a study of T-cell memory formation after mild COVID-19 (dated by TCRdb to the early 2020s). About the investigation overall: TCR sequence clusters from the two donors were found to be largely donor specific. T-cell clones expanding and contracting after mild COVID-19 in a couple of donors were tracked by longitudinal TCRalpha and TCRbeta repertoire sequencing. The cohort was made up of two young adult volunteers, one female and one male, who were previously healthy. On the study overall, not on this receptor specifically: SARS-CoV-2 specificity of the second-wave clones peaking on day 37 was not confirmed. Only two mild cases were covered in the study, and larger cohorts including severe cases with pre-infection samples were considered necessary. Contracting CD4+ clones turned up mainly in the CM and EM memory subsets, whereas EMRA was where CD8+ clones were enriched. Clones that contracted from day 15 to 85 showed balanced CD4/CD8 phenotypes, whereas a second wave of clones that expanded from day 15 to 37 leaned towards CD4+. Some responding clones were detected in pre-infection memory, which suggested that pre-existing cross-reactive memory T cells had joined the SARS-CoV-2 response.

Comment on this clonotype: Its recognized antigen is unknown. Base qualities are not at hand, and no much larger clone is one base apart.

PBMCs were isolated by Ficoll-Paque density gradient centrifugation. The germline V gene (reference sequence) supplies CDR1 LGHDT and CDR2 YNNKEL. At the junction V is shortened by 0 bases and J by 3 bases, with 9 bases in between. The CDR3 covers 15 residues, taking in both the cysteine and the phenylalanine. Only the CDR3 DNA stays, 45 bases, in frame from base 1. TCRdb names Illumina NovaSeq 6000 as the instrument used. cDNA libraries for TCRalpha and TCRbeta were prepared by 5'RACE using constant-segment primers, with sample barcodes and unique molecular identifiers added. Trizol reagent was used to extract RNA from every sample. Libraries were amplified in two PCR steps, with a second sample barcode and Illumina TruSeq adapters added in the second step. The libraries were sequenced on an Illumina NovaSeq using 2 x 150 bp paired-end reads. From the authors' description of their analysis: Demultiplexing of reads and collapsing into UMI-guided consensus sequences were performed with migec v1.2.7. Using mixcr v2.1.11, UMI consensuses were aligned to TRA and TRB V and J templates and then assembled into clonotypes. Clonotypes were classified as expanded or contracted when called significant by both edgeR and NoisET, with noise models trained on biological replicates. edgeR calls used a false discovery rate-adjusted p below 0.01 and a log2 fold-change threshold of 1. As an exploratory analysis of dynamics, max-normalized trajectories of the 1000 most abundant clonotypes were examined with PCA combined with hierarchical clustering. Each responding clone was given a CD4 or CD8 phenotype based on the CD4+ and CD8+ repertoires, which had been sequenced separately. The public sequencing data were trimmed at Q25 with fastp and processed into clonotypes with MiXCR by TCRdb, which kept only in-frame beta chains. Rows with one shared CDR3 protein collapse into an entry with the most common genes and DNA. TCRdb's processing, not the study's, gives the V and J calls here. Recorded for this sample are 300,000 to 400,000 distinct CDR3 sequences; around 21% of them occurred a single time. The top ten clones comprise roughly an eighth of the sample.

This receptor chain uses TRBV3-1 and TRBJ2-4; confidence is insufficient to name the D gene. Source material: PBMCs or a T cell subset sorted from them (not recorded which). The receptor was derived from an adult woman who had mild COVID-19 (a few samples of this study predate the infection). The sample titles of this study are shuffled in the database, so cell type and time point are left out; the donor was told from shared clones. For the CDR3, the sequence is CASSQDIHNKNIQYF. The DNA reads TGTGCCAGCAGCCAAGACATCCACAACAAAAACATTCAGTACTTC.